This entry lists 24 T cell receptor beta chains sequenced from one sample in a study of T cells after yellow fever vaccination. TCRdb independently ran MiXCR on the 5' RACE reads; one entry per CDR3 protein. Of hundreds of thousands of distinct CDR3 sequences detected, 9% to 15% appear once; the ten largest clones hold 15%. Specimen: PBMCs, collected on the day of the yellow fever booster vaccination. The receptors derive from a young man who received the YFV17D yellow fever vaccine.

The chain combines TRBV7-2 with TRBJ2-7; TRBD1 matches 9 bases. Germline lookup yields CDR1 SGHTA and CDR2 FQGNSA. This CDR3 is built from 15 residues. J gave up 2 bases and V 5 bases, and 7 bases lay outside the gene matches. CDR3 DNA sequence: TGTGCCAGCAGCGCCACGGGACAGGGAACCTACGAGCAGTACTTC. Protein: CASSATGQGTYEQYF.

This clonotype was found a few times. This chain connects TRBV20-1 to TRBJ2-7; D remains unclear. V was pared by 4 bases and J by 6 bases, with 13 bases between. Germline lookup yields CDR1 DFQATT and CDR2 SNEGSKA (reference sequence). The CDR3 loop spans 12 amino acids. CDR3 sequence reads: CSANHGVGEQYF. DNA for the CDR3: TGCAGTGCTAACCATGGGGTCGGCGAGCAGTACTTC.

This clonotype was found a few times. The CDR3 DNA reads as TGTGCCAGCAGCCCGGGGCATATCAACGAGCAGTACTTC. Translation gives CASSPGHINEQYF. The chain employs TRBV11-2 and TRBJ2-7; D may be TRBD1 or TRBD2 (5 bases each). This CDR3 is built from 13 residues. The V end lost 5 bases, the J end lost 5 bases, and 13 bases lay between the germline ends. The germline V gene encodes CDR1 SGHAT and CDR2 FQNNGV.

This clonotype was detected only a few times. The chain couples TRBV5-6 to TRBJ2-3; D is uncertain. Trimming stripped 5 bases from V and 0 bases from J, with 13 bases between. The germline CDR1 and CDR2 sequences are SGHDT and YYEEEE. The CDR3 sequence is 15 residues long. The CDR3 region is CASSRITVSTDTQYF. DNA of the CDR3: TGTGCCAGCAGTAGAATTACCGTCAGCACAGATACGCAGTATTTT.

The chain couples TRBV5-1 to TRBJ2-2, with 9 bases matching TRBD2. The ends lost 6 bases at V and 2 bases at J; junction bases unmatched: 5. Germline V gives CDR1 SGHRS, CDR2 YFSETQ. The CDR3 sequence is 15 residues long. Here the CDR3 reads CASTSTSGNTGELFF. Here the CDR3 DNA reads TGCGCCAGCACCTCGACTAGCGGAAACACCGGGGAGCTGTTTTTT.

The gene calls are TRBV9 and TRBJ2-7, with TRBD1 as a possible D gene (5 bases). The CDR3 loop spans 15 amino acids. Germline V CDR1 and CDR2: SGDLS, YYNGEE. Trimming left V 3 bases short and J 3 bases short, with 16 bases between. CDR3 sequence: CASSALGHKNYEQYF. CDR3 bases: TGTGCCAGCAGCGCTCTAGGACACAAAAACTACGAGCAGTACTTC.

The V and J genes are TRBV5-5 and TRBJ2-1; D remains unclear. The germline V and J ends were trimmed by 1 base and 1 base, with 12 bases remaining between them. Germline V gene lookup returns CDR1 SGHKS and CDR2 YYEKEE (reference sequence). The length of the CDR3 is 16 residues. DNA for the CDR3: TGTGCCAGCAGCTTGTGGGGTTGGGATTCCTACAATGAGCAGTTCTTC. The encoded protein is CASSLWGWDSYNEQFF.

This clonotype occurred a few times. The chain recombines TRBV4-2 with TRBJ2-7; tentatively, D is TRBD1 or TRBD2 (5 bases each). The V gene's germline CDR1 is LGHNA and CDR2 YNFKEQ. This CDR3 is 15 amino acids long. Between the trimmed V and J ends, which lost 3 bases and 2 bases, there was a span of 14 bases. The CDR3 spells CASSQGSGQTYEQYF. Here the CDR3 DNA reads TGTGCCAGCAGCCAGGGAAGCGGACAAACCTACGAGCAGTACTTC.

This clonotype was detected a few times. V usage is TRBV20-1 and J usage is TRBJ2-3; D remains unclear. Per the germline V gene, CDR1 is DFQATT and CDR2 is SNEGSKA (reference sequence). The CDR3 is 12 residues long. Trimming shortened V by 6 bases and J by 2 bases, and 9 bases separated the two germline ends. The DNA for the CDR3 is TGCAGTGCAACCTGGGCCACAGATACGCAGTATTTT. It translates to CSATWATDTQYF.

The table lists this clonotype with a few counts. The V call is TRBV28, the J call TRBJ2-7, with TRBD2 matching over 11 bases. The germline gives CDR1 MDHEN, CDR2 SYDVKM. Trimming removed 5 bases from V and 3 bases from J; junction bases left unmatched: 6. The CDR3 consists of 15 residues. The CDR3 DNA is TGTGCCAGCAGTCAGACTAGCGGGACTTACTACGAGCAGTACTTC. Its translation is CASSQTSGTYYEQYF. Full variable domain (missing parts from reference TRBV28 and TRBJ2-7): DVKVTQSSRYLVKRTGEKVFLECVQDMDHENMFWYRQDPGLGLRLIYFSYDVKMKEKGDIPEGYSVSREKKERFSLILESASTNQTSMYLCASSQTSGTYYEQYFGPGTRLTVT.

This rearrangement joins TRBV11-2 to TRBJ2-1, with a possible D match to TRBD1 (7 bases). The germline V and J ends were trimmed by 0 bases and 8 bases, with 23 bases remaining between them. This CDR3 region has 18 residues. CDR1 SGHAT and CDR2 FQNNGV come from the germline V gene. CDR3 residues: CASSLDPWGGGGGDEQFF. The CDR3 nucleotides are TGTGCCAGCAGCTTAGATCCCTGGGGCGGCGGAGGGGGCGATGAGCAGTTCTTC.

The rearrangement joins TRBV5-4 to TRBJ2-2, with 8 bases fitting TRBD2. Germline V gene lookup returns CDR1 SGHNT and CDR2 YYREEE (reference sequence). This CDR3 has 16 residues. Trimming cost V 4 bases and J 4 bases; bases outside gene matches: 9. CDR3 protein: CASSAGLAAGTGELFF. Here the CDR3 DNA reads TGTGCCAGCAGCGCCGGACTAGCTGCTGGCACCGGGGAGCTGTTTTTT.

This clonotype was detected a few times. V and J are TRBV18 and TRBJ1-1; TRBD1 matches 8 bases. The J segment lost 14 bases and the V segment lost 4 bases, leaving 12 bases of the junction unmatched. The CDR3 loop spans 13 amino acids. The germline V gene has CDR1 KGHSH and CDR2 LQKENI. The CDR3, as DNA: TGTGCCAGCTCACAAGAACTCAGGGGGCTTCGCTTCTTT. Translation gives CASSQELRGLRFF.

This clonotype was counted only a few times. The V and J genes are TRBV20-1 and TRBJ1-1; 7 bases match TRBD1. The junction had 8 bases not matched to a gene; V was cut back by 3 bases and J by 10 bases. Germline V gene data show CDR1 as DFQATT and CDR2 as SNEGSKA (reference sequence). This CDR3 is built from 12 residues. This CDR3 is CSASLGTEGAFF. In DNA, the CDR3 is TGCAGTGCTAGCCTCGGGACAGAGGGAGCTTTCTTT.

The chain couples TRBV14 to TRBJ2-1; 8 nucleotides align to TRBD2. CDR1 and CDR2 from the germline V gene are SGHDN and FVKESK. The CDR3 consists of 17 residues. Losses at the gene ends were 1 base for V and 4 bases for J; bases not matched to a gene: 9. CDR3 residues: CASSQVPGLVPYNEQFF. The CDR3 region has the DNA TGTGCCAGCAGCCAAGTCCCGGGACTAGTCCCTTACAATGAGCAGTTCTTC.

The chain employs TRBV27 and TRBJ1-1, with D perhaps TRBD1 (6 bases). The V end was cut by 10 bases, the J end by 4 bases, with 22 bases between. The CDR3 has 15 residues. Germline values: CDR1 MNHEY, CDR2 SMNVEV (reference sequence). CDR3 sequence (DNA): TGTGCCACCCGAGGGGGAACAGGGTCGGGCACTGAAGCTTTCTTT. The encoded protein is CATRGGTGSGTEAFF.

This clonotype has a handful of counts. The chain has TRBV20-1 and TRBJ2-1; 9 bases are shared with TRBD2. The junction had 15 bases not matched to a gene; V was cut back by 0 bases and J by 9 bases. Germline assignment: CDR1 DFQATT and CDR2 SNEGSKA (reference sequence). The CDR3 runs to 17 residues. CDR3 bases: TGCAGTGCTAGAGATCCGCGGGGGCGGGAGGGCCTGGGTGAGCAGTTCTTC. Protein product: CSARDPRGREGLGEQFF.

The genes are TRBV20-1 and TRBJ2-2; no definite D call. Per the germline V gene, CDR1 is DFQATT and CDR2 is SNEGSKA (reference sequence). The CDR3 extends over 11 amino acids. Trimming cost V 6 bases and J 5 bases, with 7 bases left between them. The DNA for the CDR3 is TGCAGTGCCCCCGAGACCGGGGAGCTGTTTTTT. Translated, it gives CSAPETGELFF.

The chain recombines TRBV20-1 with TRBJ2-1; D is uncertain. Germline V CDR1 and CDR2: DFQATT, SNEGSKA (reference sequence). CDR3 length: 11 amino acids. V lost 6 bases, J lost 15 bases, and 18 bases lay in between. CDR3: CSAPHDRRTFF. CDR3 sequence (DNA): TGCAGTGCCCCCCACGACCGCCGTACGTTCTTC.

The gene calls are TRBV10-3 and TRBJ2-2; TRBD2 is a possible D gene (6 bases). This CDR3 has 15 residues. Deletions cut 11 bases from V and 1 base from J, with 17 bases between. CDR1 is ENHRY, CDR2 SYGVKD, per germline. CDR3 coding DNA: TGTGCCCATACACCGGAGGGATTGAACACCGGGGAGCTGTTTTTT. Amino acid sequence: CAHTPEGLNTGELFF.

This clonotype was seen a few times. The J gene is TRBJ2-3, the V gene TRBV19; D is undetermined. Germline V CDR1 and CDR2: LNHDA, SQIVND (reference sequence). Trimming cost V 4 bases and J 1 base, with 15 bases left between them. The CDR3 consists of 16 residues. The DNA for the CDR3 is TGTGCCAGTAGTACCCCCGGCGGCGGCCGCACAGATACGCAGTATTTT. Encoded protein: CASSTPGGGRTDTQYF.

Details on this clonotype: With a much larger clone just one base away, this may be a read error. The V call is TRBV6-5, the J call TRBJ2-7; 8 bases are shared with TRBD2. The V gene's germline CDR1 is MNHEY and CDR2 SVGAGI. This CDR3 is built from 15 residues. The CDR3 spells CASSHRRGGAGRVFF. The CDR3 DNA reads TGTGCCAGCAGTCACCGTCGGGGGGGGGCCGGACGGGTCTTCTTC.

This chain joins TRBV29-1 and TRBJ2-5; weak D call: TRBD2 (6 bases). Per germline, CDR1 SQVTM and CDR2 ANQGSEA. V was clipped by 6 bases and J by 4 bases, with 15 bases between them. The CDR3 length is 13 residues. CDR3 protein: CSVMEGIRETQYF. CDR3 DNA: TGCAGCGTGATGGAGGGAATCCGAGAGACCCAGTACTTC.

This clonotype was detected a few times. The chain uses TRBV9 and TRBJ2-1; D is uncertain. V lost 0 bases and J 0 bases, leaving 10 bases between the germline ends. The CDR3 sequence is 16 residues long. Germline CDR1 reads SGDLS; CDR2 reads YYNGEE. The CDR3 reads CASSVGAQSSYNEQFF. The CDR3 bases are TGTGCCAGCAGCGTAGGGGCTCAGAGCTCCTACAATGAGCAGTTCTTC.